The T cell receptor beta chain under discussion was sequenced for a study of T cells after yellow fever vaccination. Study-wide background: It was SMART-Seq v4 Ultra Low Input that prepared the fractions with low cell numbers. Overall study results and limits: Contaminants from the bulk population, in the form of abundant clonotypes, could be found in FACS-sorted repertoires.

This clonotype was picked up many times. Its target is unknown. TCRdb re-derived calls from the 5' RACE reads in MiXCR, one entry per CDR3 protein. Here the sample spans a few hundred thousand distinct CDR3 sequences, about 4% being singletons. In germline, CDR1 is MNHEY, CDR2 SVGAGI. There are 16 residues in the CDR3. The trim removed 6 bases at V and 6 bases at J, leaving 9 bases unmatched. The source was PBMCs, collected 5 days after the yellow fever booster vaccination. The clonotype comes from a man aged 18 to 29 who received the YFV17D yellow fever vaccine. The chain has TRBV6-5 and TRBJ2-2; 11 bases align to TRBD2. The CDR3 is CASSFSGGAGAGELFF. CDR3 DNA: TGTGCCAGCAGCTTTAGCGGGGGGGCCGGGGCCGGGGAGCTGTTTTTT.